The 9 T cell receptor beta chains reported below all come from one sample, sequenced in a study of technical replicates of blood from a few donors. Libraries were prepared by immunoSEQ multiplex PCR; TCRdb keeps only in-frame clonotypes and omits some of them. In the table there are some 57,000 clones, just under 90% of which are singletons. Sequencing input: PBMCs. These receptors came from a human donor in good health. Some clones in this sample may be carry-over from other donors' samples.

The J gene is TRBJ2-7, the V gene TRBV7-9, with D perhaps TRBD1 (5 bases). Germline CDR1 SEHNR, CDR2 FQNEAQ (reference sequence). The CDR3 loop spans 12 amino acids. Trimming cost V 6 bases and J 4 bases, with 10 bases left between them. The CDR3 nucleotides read TGTGCCAGCAGTACGACAGATTACGAGCAGTACTTC. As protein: CASSTTDYEQYF. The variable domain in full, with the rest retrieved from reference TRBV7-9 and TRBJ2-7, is DTGVSQNPRHKITKRGQNVTFRCDPISEHNRLYWYRQTLGQGPEFLTYFQNEAQLEKSRLLSDRFSAERPKGSFSTLEIQRTEQGDSAMYLCASSTTDYEQYFGPGTRLTVT.

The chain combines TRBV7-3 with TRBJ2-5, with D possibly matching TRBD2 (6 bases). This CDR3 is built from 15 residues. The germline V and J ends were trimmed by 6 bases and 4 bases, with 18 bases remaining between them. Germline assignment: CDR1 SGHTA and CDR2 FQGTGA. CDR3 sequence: CASSLTGDQGETQYF. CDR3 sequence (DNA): TGTGCCAGCAGTTTGACGGGAGATCAGGGAGAGACCCAGTACTTC.

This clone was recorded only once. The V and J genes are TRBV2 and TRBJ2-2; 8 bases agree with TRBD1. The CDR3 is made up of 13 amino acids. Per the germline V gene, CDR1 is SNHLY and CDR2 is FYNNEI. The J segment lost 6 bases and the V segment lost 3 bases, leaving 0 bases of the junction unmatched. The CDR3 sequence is CASSETGAGELFF. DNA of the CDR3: TGTGCCAGCAGTGAGACAGGGGCCGGGGAGCTGTTTTTT.

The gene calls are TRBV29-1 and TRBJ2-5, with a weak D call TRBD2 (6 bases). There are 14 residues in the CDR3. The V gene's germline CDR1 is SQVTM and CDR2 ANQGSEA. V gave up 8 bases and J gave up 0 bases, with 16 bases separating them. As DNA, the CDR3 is TGCAGCATAAAAGCGGGTGTGAACCAAGAGACCCAGTACTTC. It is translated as CSIKAGVNQETQYF.

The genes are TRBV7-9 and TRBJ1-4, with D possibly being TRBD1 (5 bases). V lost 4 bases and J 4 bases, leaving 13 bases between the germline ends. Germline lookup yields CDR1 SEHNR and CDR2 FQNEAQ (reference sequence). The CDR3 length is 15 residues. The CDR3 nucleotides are TGTGCCAGCAGCTCGAGTGACAGTAATAATGAAAAACTGTTTTTT. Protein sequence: CASSSSDSNNEKLFF.

The chain's CDR3 is CASSLAGEADTQYF. The CDR3 nucleotides read TGTGCCAGCAGCTTAGCCGGCGAGGCAGATACGCAGTATTTT. The rearrangement joins TRBV7-9 to TRBJ2-3; the D is unclear. Germline values: CDR1 SEHNR, CDR2 FQNEAQ (reference sequence). V lost 0 bases and J 4 bases, leaving 8 bases between the germline ends. The CDR3 spans 14 residues.

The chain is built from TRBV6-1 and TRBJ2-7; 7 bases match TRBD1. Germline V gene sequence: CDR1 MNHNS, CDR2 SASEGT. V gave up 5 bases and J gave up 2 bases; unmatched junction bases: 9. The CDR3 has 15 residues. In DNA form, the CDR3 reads TGTGCCAGCAGTAGGATCCCAACAGGGGCCTACGAGCAGTACTTC. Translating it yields CASSRIPTGAYEQYF.

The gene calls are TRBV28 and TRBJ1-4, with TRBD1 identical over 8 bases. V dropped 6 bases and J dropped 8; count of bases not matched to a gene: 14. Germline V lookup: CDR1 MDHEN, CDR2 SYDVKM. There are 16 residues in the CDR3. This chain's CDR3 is CASSSPQQGGREKLFF. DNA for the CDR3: TGTGCCAGCAGCTCCCCACAACAGGGGGGCCGGGAAAAACTGTTTTTT.

The CDR3 DNA follows: TGTGCCAGCAGCTTAGATAGGGGAGGGCTAGCGGGGACTACCTACGAGCAGTACTTC. It codes for CASSLDRGGLAGTTYEQYF. V usage is TRBV7-2 and J usage is TRBJ2-7, with 9 bases that match TRBD2. Looked up from germline, CDR1 is SGHTA and CDR2 is FQGNSA. The CDR3 is 19 residues long. The V and J ends lost 1 base and 2 bases, in that order; junction bases with no gene match: 15. The whole variable domain, filled in from reference TRBV7-2 and TRBJ2-7, reads GAGVSQSPSNKVTEKGKDVELRCDPISGHTALYWYRQSLGQGLEFLIYFQGNSAPDKSGLPSDRFSAERTGGSVSTLTIQRTQQEDSAVYLCASSLDRGGLAGTTYEQYFGPGTRLTVT.